A selection of T cell receptor beta chains follows, all from one sample in a study of CXCR3-negative and CXCR3-positive naive CD8 T cells. TCRdb re-called the 5' RACE reads; every CDR3 protein appears as one record, without DNA. Its clone listing holds 70,000 to 100,000 distinct CDR3 sequences. Sample: naive CXCR3- CD8+ T cells from blood. These receptor sequences come from a human donor in good health. Some clones in this sample may be carry-over from other donors' samples. CDR3s include the opening cysteine and the closing phenylalanine or tryptophan.

TRBV29-1	TRBJ1-1	CSVPEGAEAFF
TRBV28	TRBJ1-1	CASSLGKLLNTEAFF
TRBV12-3/TRBV12-4	TRBJ2-1	CASSFREVYNEQFF
TRBV20-1	TRBJ1-2	CSARDPDYGYTF
TRBV6-5	TRBJ2-5	CASSRQGEEETQYF
TRBV5-1	TRBJ2-7	CASSARGDSLYEQYF
TRBV6-4	TRBJ2-2	CASSDSGATGELFF
TRBV5-1	TRBJ1-6	CASSFEGQGADSPLHF
TRBV7-9	TRBJ2-1	CATSRSSYNEQFF
TRBV29-1	TRBJ1-3	CSVRGGSGNTIYF
TRBV7-9	TRBJ1-4	CASSSPPEAGRQEKLFF
TRBV24-1	TRBJ2-1	CATSDGIAGDNEQFF
TRBV6-6	TRBJ2-2	CASSYGGGNTGELFF
TRBV20-1	TRBJ2-1	CSARDPGLAPWGSYNEQFF
TRBV7-9	TRBJ2-7	CASSPTGLYEQYF
TRBV7-9	TRBJ2-1	CASSLERVGGGTYNEQFF
TRBV6-4	TRBJ2-2	CASSVAATAGELFF
TRBV7-9	TRBJ2-7	CASSSFDQGPEQYF
TRBV7-9	TRBJ1-5	CASSGRYSNQPQHF
TRBV5-1	TRBJ2-3	CASSLTVTSGGGDTQYF
TRBV11-1	TRBJ1-1	CASSPGTASWGTEAFF
TRBV29-1	TRBJ2-7	CSVGRRSSYEQYF
TRBV9	TRBJ2-7	CASSVGGSGGDYEQYF
TRBV14	TRBJ1-4	CASSQTGTRNEKLFF
TRBV7-9	TRBJ1-2	CASSSFGGNDGYTF
TRBV12-3/TRBV12-4	TRBJ2-3	CASSSGQGNTDTQYF